This T cell receptor beta chain appears in the sequencing data of a study of T cells after posttransplantation cyclophosphamide. This clone came up many times. CDR3 length equals 16 residues. The germline gives CDR1 LNHDA, CDR2 SQIVND (reference sequence). V trimming: 7 bases; J trimming: 6 bases; junction bases outside the gene matches: 9. A marrow graft followed busulfan-fludarabine conditioning, with cyclophosphamide on days +3 and +4. Sequenced by immunoSEQ multiplex PCR; TCRdb stores in-frame clones only, minus some. Sampling found thousands of clones, none seen once. The specimen was PBMCs, collected after allogeneic stem cell transplant with posttransplant cyclophosphamide. The receptor's source is a female patient aged 18 to 35 who received an allogeneic stem cell transplant from an unrelated donor, was CMV-positive, and had acute GVHD only. Some T cells may be supplied by the graft donor. The rearrangement links TRBV19 to TRBJ2-3; 14 bases are a match to TRBD2. The CDR3 is CASNRLAGGPGDTQYF. The CDR3 nucleotides read TGTGCCAGTAATCGACTAGCGGGAGGGCCCGGGGATACGCAGTATTTT.